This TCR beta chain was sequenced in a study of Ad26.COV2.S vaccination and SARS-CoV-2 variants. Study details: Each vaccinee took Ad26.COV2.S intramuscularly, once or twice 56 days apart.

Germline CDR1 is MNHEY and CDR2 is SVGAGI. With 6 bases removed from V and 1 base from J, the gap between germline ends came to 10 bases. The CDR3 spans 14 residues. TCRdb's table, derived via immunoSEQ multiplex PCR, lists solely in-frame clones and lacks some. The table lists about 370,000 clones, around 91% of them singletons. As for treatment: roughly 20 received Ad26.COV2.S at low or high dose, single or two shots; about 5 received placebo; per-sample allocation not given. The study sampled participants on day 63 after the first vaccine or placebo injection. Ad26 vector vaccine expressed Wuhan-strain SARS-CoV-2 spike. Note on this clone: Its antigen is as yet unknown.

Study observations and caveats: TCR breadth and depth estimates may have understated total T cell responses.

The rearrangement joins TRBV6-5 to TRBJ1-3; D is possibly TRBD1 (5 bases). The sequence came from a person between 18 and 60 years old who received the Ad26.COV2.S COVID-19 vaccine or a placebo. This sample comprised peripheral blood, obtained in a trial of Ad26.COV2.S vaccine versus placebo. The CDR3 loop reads CASRPGGSGNTIYF. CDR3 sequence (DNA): TGTGCCAGCAGACCGGGGGGATCTGGAAACACCATATATTTT.